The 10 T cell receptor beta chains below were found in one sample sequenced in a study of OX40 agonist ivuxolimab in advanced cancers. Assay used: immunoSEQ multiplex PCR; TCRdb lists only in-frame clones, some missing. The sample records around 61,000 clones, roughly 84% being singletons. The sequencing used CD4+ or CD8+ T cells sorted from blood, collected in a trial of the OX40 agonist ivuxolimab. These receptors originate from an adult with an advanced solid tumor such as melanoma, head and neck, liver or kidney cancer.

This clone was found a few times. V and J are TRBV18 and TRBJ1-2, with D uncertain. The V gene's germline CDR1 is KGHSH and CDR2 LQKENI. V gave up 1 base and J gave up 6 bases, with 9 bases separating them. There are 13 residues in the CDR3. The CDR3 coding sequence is TGTGCCAGCTCACCACAGGGAACGGATGGCTACACCTTC. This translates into CASSPQGTDGYTF.

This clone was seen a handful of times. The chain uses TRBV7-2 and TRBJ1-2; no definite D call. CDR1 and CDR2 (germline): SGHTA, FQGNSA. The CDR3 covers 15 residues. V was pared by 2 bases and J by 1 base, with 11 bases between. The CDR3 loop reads CASSLSSQNNYGYTF. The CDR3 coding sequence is TGTGCCAGCAGCTTATCTTCCCAGAATAACTATGGCTACACCTTC. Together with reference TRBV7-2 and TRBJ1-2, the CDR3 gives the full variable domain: GAGVSQSPSNKVTEKGKDVELRCDPISGHTALYWYRQSLGQGLEFLIYFQGNSAPDKSGLPSDRFSAERTGGSVSTLTIQRTQQEDSAVYLCASSLSSQNNYGYTFGSGTRLTVV.

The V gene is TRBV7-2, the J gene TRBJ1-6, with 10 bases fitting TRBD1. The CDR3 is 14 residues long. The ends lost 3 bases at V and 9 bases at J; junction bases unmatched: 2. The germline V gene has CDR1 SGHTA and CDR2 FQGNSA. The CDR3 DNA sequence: TGTGCCAGCAGCTTTGGGACAGGGGTTTCACCCCTCCACTTT. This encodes CASSFGTGVSPLHF.

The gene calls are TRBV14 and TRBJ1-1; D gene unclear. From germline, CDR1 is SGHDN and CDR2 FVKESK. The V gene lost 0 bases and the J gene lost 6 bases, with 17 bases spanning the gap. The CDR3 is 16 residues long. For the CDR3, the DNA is TGTGCCAGCAGCCAAGATTACTTATTCCGGGAACCTGAAGCTTTCTTT. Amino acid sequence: CASSQDYLFREPEAFF.

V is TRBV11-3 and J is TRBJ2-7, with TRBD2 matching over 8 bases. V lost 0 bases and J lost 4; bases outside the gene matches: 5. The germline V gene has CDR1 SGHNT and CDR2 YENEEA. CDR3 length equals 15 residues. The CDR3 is CASSLDAGGEYEQYF. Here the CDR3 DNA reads TGTGCCAGCAGCTTAGATGCGGGAGGAGAGTACGAGCAGTACTTC.

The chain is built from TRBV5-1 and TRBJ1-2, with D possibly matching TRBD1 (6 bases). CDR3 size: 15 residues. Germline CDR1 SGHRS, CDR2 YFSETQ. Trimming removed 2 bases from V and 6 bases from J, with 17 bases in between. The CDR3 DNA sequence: TGCGCCAGCAGCTTTGGGATACAGGGTGTCGATGGCTACACCTTC. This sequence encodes CASSFGIQGVDGYTF.

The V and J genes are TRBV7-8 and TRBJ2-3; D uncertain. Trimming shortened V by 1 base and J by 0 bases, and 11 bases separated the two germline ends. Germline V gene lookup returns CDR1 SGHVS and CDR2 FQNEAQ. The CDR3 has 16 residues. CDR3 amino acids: CASSLGWVLSTDTQYF. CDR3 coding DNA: TGTGCCAGCAGCTTAGGATGGGTCTTAAGCACAGATACGCAGTATTTT.

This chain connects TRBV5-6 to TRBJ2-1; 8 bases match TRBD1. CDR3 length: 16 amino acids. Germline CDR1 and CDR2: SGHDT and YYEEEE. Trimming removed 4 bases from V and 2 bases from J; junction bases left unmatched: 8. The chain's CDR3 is CASSRDRGETYNEQFF. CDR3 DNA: TGTGCCAGCAGCAGAGACAGGGGAGAAACCTACAATGAGCAGTTCTTC.

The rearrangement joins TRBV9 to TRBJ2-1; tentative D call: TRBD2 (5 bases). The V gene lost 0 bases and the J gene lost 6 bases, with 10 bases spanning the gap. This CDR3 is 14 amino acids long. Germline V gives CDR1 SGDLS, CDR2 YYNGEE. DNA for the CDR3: TGTGCCAGCAGCGTAGGATTAGCGAGCAATGAGCAGTTCTTC. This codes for CASSVGLASNEQFF.

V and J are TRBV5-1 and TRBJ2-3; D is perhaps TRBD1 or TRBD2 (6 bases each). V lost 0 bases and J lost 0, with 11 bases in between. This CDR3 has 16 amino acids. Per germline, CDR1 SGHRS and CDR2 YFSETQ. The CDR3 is CASSLAGGPSTDTQYF. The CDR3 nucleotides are TGCGCCAGCAGCTTGGCCGGGGGCCCTAGCACAGATACGCAGTATTTT.